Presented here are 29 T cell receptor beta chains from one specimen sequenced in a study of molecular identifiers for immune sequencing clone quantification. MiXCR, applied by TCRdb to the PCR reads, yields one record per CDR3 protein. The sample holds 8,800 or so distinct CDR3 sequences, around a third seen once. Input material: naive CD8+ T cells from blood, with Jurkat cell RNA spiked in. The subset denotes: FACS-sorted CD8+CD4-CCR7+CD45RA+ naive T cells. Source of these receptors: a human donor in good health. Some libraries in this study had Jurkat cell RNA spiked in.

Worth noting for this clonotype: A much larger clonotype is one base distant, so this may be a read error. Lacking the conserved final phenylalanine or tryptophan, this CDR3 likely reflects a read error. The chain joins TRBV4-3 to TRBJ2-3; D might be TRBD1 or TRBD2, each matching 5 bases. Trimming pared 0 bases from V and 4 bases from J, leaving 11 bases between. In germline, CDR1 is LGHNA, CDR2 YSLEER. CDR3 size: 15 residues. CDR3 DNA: TGCGCCAGCAGCCAAGATCTGCAGGGACCAGATACGCAGTATATT. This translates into CASSQDLQGPDTQYI.

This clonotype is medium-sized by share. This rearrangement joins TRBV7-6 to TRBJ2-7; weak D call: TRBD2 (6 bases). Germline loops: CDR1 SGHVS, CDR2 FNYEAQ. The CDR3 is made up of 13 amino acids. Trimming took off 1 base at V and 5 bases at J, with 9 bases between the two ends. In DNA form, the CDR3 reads TGTGCCAGCAGCTTAGATCCGGGGGACGAGCAGTACTTC. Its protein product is CASSLDPGDEQYF.

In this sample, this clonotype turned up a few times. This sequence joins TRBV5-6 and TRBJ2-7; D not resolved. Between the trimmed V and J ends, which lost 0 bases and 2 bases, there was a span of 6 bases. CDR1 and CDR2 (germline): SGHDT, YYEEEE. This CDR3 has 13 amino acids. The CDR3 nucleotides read TGTGCCAGCAGCTTGGGGAACACCTACGAGCAGTACTTC. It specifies CASSLGNTYEQYF. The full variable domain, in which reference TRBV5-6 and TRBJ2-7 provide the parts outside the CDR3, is DAGVTQSPTHLIKTRGQQVTLRCSPKSGHDTVSWYQQALGQGPQFIFQYYEEEERQRGNFPDRFSGHQFPNYSSELNVNALLLGDSALYLCASSLGNTYEQYFGPGTRLTVT.

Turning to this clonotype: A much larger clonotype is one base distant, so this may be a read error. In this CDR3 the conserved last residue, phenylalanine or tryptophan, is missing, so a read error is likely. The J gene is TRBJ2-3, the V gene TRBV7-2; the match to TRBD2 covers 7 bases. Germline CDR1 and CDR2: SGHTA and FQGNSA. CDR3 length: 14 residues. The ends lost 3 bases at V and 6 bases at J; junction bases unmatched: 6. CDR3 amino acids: CASSFAGAGDTQYI. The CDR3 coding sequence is TGTGCCAGCAGCTTTGCGGGAGCTGGTGATACGCAGTATATT.

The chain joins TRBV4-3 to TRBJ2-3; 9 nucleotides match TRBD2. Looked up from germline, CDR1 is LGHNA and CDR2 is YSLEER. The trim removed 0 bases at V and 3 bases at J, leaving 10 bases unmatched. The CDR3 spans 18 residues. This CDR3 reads CASSQDWASGIVTDTQYF. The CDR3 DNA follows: TGCGCCAGCAGCCAAGACTGGGCTAGCGGGATTGTGACAGATACGCAGTATTTT.

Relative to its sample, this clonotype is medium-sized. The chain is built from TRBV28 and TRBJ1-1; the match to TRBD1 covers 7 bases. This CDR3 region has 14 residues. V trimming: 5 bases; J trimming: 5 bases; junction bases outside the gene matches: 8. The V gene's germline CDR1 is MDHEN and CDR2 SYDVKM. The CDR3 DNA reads TGTGCCAGCAGTCGACAGGGCGTGGGGACTGAAGCTTTCTTT. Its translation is CASSRQGVGTEAFF. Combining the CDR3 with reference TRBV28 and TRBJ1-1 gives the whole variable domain DVKVTQSSRYLVKRTGEKVFLECVQDMDHENMFWYRQDPGLGLRLIYFSYDVKMKEKGDIPEGYSVSREKKERFSLILESASTNQTSMYLCASSRQGVGTEAFFGQGTRLTVV.

Here the CDR3 reads CASLENRANTGELFF. The CDR3 DNA reads as TGTGCCAGCCTCGAAAACAGAGCGAACACCGGGGAGCTGTTTTTT. The genes are TRBV3-1 and TRBJ2-2; no reliable D call. Germline CDR1 reads LGHDT; CDR2 reads YNNKEL (reference sequence). The CDR3 length is 15 residues. V was cut by 8 bases and J by 0 bases, with 13 bases left in between.

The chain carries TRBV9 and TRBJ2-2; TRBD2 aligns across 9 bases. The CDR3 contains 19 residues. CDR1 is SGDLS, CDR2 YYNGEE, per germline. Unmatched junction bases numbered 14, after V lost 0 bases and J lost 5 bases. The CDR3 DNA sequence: TGTGCCAGCAGCGTAGACCTATTTTTAGTAGCGGGAGAAACCGGGGAGCTGTTTTTT. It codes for CASSVDLFLVAGETGELFF.

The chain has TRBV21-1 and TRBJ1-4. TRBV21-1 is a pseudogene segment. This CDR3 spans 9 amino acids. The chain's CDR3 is CASSKELLF. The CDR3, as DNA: TGTGCCAGCAGCAAGGAACTGTTATTT.

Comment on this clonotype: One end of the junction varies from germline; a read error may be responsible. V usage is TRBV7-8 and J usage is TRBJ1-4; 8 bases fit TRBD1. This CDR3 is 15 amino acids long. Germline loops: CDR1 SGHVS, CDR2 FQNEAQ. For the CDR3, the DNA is TGTGCCAGCAGCTCAGCAGGGGGCACTAGTGAAAAACTGTTTTTT. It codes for CASSSAGGTSEKLFF.

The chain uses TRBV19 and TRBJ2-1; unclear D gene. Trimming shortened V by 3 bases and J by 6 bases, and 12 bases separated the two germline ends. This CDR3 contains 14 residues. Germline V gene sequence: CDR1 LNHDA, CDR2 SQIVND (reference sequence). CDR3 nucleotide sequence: TGTGCCAGTAGTATTATCGCGGAAGCCAATGAGCAGTTCTTC. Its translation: CASSIIAEANEQFF. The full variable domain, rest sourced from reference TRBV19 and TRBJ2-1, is DGGITQSPKYLFRKEGQNVTLSCEQNLNHDAMYWYRQDPGQGLRLIYYSQIVNDFQKGDIAEGYSVSREKKESFPLTVTSAQKNPTAFYLCASSIIAEANEQFFGPGTRLTVL.

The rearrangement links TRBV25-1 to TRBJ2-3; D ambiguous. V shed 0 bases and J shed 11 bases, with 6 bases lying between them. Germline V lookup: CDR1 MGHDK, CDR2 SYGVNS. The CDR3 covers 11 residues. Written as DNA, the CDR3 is TGTGCCAGCAGTGAATATGTCGAGCAGTATTTT. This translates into CASSEYVEQYF.

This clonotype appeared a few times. The CDR3 DNA sequence: TGTGCCAGCAGTCCGCTAGCGGGATACACAGATACGCAGTATTTT. As protein: CASSPLAGYTDTQYF. The chain joins TRBV12-3 or TRBV12-4 to TRBJ2-3; 9 nucleotides line up with TRBD2. Losses at the gene ends were 5 bases for V and 2 bases for J; bases not matched to a gene: 5. The CDR3 sequence is 15 residues long.

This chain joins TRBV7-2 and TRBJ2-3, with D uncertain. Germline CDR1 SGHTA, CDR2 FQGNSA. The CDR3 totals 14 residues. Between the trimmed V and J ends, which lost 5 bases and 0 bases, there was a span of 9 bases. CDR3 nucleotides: TGTGCCAGCAGCCCCTTGGGCAGCACAGATACGCAGTATTTT. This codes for CASSPLGSTDTQYF.

CDR3 in DNA: TGTGCCAGCAGTTTCTTGGGCCGAAATCAGCCCCAGCATTTT. Translated, it gives CASSFLGRNQPQHF. V gene TRBV27 combines with J gene TRBJ1-5; D remains ambiguous. The V end was cut by 3 bases, the J end by 4 bases, with 10 bases between. Germline CDR1 reads MNHEY; CDR2 reads SMNVEV (reference sequence). CDR3 size: 14 residues.

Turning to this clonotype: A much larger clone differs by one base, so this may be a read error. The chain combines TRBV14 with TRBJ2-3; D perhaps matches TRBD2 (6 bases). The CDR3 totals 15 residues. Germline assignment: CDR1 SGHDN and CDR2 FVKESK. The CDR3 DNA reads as TGTGCCGGCAGCCAATGGGACTTACCCACAGATACGCAGTATTTT. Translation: CAGSQWDLPTDTQYF.

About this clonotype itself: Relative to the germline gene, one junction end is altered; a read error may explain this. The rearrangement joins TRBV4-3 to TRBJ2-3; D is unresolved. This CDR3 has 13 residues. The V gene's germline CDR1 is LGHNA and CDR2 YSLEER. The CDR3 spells CASSQDPVDTRYF. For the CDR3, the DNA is TGCGCCAGCAGCCAAGATCCGGTCGATACGCGGTATTTT.

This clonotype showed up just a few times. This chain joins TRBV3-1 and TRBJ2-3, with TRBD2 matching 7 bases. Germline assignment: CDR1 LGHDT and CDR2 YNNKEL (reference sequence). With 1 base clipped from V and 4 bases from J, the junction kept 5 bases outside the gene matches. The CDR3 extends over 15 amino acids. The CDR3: CASSQVAGVPDTQYF. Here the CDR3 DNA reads TGTGCCAGCAGCCAAGTGGCGGGAGTGCCAGATACGCAGTATTTT.

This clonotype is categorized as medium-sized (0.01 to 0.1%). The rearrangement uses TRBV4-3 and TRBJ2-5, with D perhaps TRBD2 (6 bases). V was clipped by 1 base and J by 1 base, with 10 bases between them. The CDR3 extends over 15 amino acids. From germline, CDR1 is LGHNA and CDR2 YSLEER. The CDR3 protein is CASSQGGGAQETQYF. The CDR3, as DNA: TGCGCCAGCAGCCAAGGAGGCGGGGCCCAAGAGACCCAGTACTTC.

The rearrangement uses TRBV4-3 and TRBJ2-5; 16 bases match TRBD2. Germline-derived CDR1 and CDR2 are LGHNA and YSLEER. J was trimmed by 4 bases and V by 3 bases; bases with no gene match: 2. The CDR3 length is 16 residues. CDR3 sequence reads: CASSQGLAGGRETQYF. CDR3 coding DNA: TGCGCCAGCAGCCAGGGACTAGCGGGAGGGCGAGAGACCCAGTACTTC.

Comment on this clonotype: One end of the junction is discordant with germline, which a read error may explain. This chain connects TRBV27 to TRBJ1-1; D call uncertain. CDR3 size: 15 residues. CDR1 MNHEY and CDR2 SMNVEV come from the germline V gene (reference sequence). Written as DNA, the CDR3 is TGTGCCAGCAGACTCGGGCCAGGTGAGCTGACTGAAGCTTCCTTT. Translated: CASRLGPGELTEASF.

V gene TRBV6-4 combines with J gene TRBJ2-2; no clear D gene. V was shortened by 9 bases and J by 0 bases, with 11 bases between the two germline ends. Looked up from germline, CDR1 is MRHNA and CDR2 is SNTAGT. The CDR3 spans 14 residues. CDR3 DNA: TGTGCCAGTCGACATACCGCGAACACCGGGGAGCTGTTTTTT. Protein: CASRHTANTGELFF.

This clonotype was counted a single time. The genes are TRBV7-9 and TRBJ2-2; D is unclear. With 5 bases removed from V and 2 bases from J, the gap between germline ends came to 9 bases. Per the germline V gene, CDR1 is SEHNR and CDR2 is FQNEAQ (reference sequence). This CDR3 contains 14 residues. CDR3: CASSPPTNTGELFF. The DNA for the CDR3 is TGTGCCAGCAGCCCGCCGACAAACACCGGGGAGCTGTTTTTT.

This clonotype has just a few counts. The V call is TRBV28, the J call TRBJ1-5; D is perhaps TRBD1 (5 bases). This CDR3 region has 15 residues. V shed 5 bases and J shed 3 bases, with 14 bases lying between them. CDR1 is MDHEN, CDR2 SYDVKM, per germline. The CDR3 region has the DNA TGTGCCAGCAGTCCCTTTAGACAGATCAATCAGCCCCAGCATTTT. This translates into CASSPFRQINQPQHF. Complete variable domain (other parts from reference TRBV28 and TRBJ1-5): DVKVTQSSRYLVKRTGEKVFLECVQDMDHENMFWYRQDPGLGLRLIYFSYDVKMKEKGDIPEGYSVSREKKERFSLILESASTNQTSMYLCASSPFRQINQPQHFGDGTRLSIL.

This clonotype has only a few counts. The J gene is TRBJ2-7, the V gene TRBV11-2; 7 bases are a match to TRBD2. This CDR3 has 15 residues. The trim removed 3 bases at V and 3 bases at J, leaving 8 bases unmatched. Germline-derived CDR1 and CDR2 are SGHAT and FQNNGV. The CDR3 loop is CASSFFIGGGYEQYF. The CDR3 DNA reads TGTGCCAGCAGCTTTTTTATAGGCGGGGGCTACGAGCAGTACTTC.

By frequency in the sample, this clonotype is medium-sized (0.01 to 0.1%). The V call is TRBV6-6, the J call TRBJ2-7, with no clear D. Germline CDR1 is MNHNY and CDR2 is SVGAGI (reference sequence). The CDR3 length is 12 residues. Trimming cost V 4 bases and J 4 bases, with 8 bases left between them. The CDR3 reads CASSSWGYEQYF. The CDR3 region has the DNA TGTGCCAGCAGTTCCTGGGGTTACGAGCAGTACTTC.

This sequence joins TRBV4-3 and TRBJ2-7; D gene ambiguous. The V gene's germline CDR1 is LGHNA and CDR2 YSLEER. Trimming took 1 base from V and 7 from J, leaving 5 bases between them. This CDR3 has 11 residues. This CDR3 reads CASSQGQEQYF. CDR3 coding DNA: TGCGCCAGCAGCCAAGGGCAGGAGCAGTACTTC.

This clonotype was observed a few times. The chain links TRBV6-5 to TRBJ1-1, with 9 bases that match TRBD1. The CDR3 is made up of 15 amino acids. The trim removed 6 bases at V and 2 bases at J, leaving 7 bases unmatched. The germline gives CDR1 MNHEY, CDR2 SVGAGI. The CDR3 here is CASSRGTGRNTEAFF. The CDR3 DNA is TGTGCCAGCAGCCGGGGGACAGGGAGAAACACTGAAGCTTTCTTT.

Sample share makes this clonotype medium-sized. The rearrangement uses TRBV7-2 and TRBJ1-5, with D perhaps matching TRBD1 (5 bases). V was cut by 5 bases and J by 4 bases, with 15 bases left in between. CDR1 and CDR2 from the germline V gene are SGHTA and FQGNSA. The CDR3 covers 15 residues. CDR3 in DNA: TGTGCCAGCAGCCCGATTGGGGGTAAGAATCAGCCCCAGCATTTT. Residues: CASSPIGGKNQPQHF. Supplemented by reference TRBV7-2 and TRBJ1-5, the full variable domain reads GAGVSQSPSNKVTEKGKDVELRCDPISGHTALYWYRQSLGQGLEFLIYFQGNSAPDKSGLPSDRFSAERTGGSVSTLTIQRTQQEDSAVYLCASSPIGGKNQPQHFGDGTRLSIL.